The clone carrying this T cell receptor (beta chain) showed up just a few times. Its target is unknown. This entry belongs to a study of T cells after yellow fever vaccination. Whole-study context: Those fractions that held only low numbers of cells were prepared using the SMART-Seq v4 Ultra Low Input RNA kit. Study-wide points: A weaker secondary response peaked on day 5, the primary on day 15. Re-detected after boosting: most primary clones, 96% of CD4 and 80% to 90% of CD8.

V shed 6 bases, J shed 4 bases, and the junction held 8 bases outside the gene matches. This CDR3 has 15 amino acids. CDR1 and CDR2 from the germline V gene are MNHEY and SMNVEV (reference sequence). Conversion of TCR transcripts into cDNA relied on 5'RACE template switching, which added a universal primer site and UMIs. TCRdb re-derived calls from the 5' RACE reads in MiXCR, one entry per CDR3 protein. The sample includes some 670,000 distinct CDR3 sequences, roughly an eighth of them seen just once. This receptor was obtained from a man aged 25 to 40 who received the YFV17D yellow fever vaccine. Here the sequenced sample was PBMCs, taken on the day of the yellow fever booster vaccination. V and J are TRBV27 and TRBJ2-7, with 11 bases lining up with TRBD2. The CDR3 sequence: CASRKTSGSLYEQYF. For the CDR3, the DNA is TGTGCCAGCAGAAAAACTAGCGGGAGTTTATACGAGCAGTACTTC.